Each of the 8 T cell receptor beta chains below was sequenced from the same sample in a study of cytomegalovirus exposure and HLA in healthy donors. A multiplex PCR was run with 60 Vbeta primers and 13 Jbeta primers. Assay: immunoSEQ multiplex PCR; the TCRdb copy retains only in-frame clones and omits some. This repertoire includes 30,000 to 35,000 clones. The sequencing input was PBMCs. These receptor sequences come from a woman in her forties in good health and CMV-seropositive.

The chain combines TRBV6-6 with TRBJ1-5; 9 bases fit TRBD1. CDR1 and CDR2 (germline): MNHNY, SVGAGI (reference sequence). CDR3 length: 15 residues. V trimming: 5 bases; J trimming: 7 bases; junction bases outside the gene matches: 9. This CDR3 is CASSARQGVAQPQHF. In nucleotides, the CDR3 is TGTGCCAGCAGTGCTAGACAGGGGGTGGCCCAGCCCCAGCATTTT.

The genes are TRBV7-2 and TRBJ2-7, with TRBD1 matching over 8 bases. V was pared by 1 base and J by 1 base, with 3 bases of the junction left unmatched. CDR1 and CDR2 from the germline V gene are SGHTA and FQGNSA. This CDR3 is 15 amino acids long. The CDR3 reads CASSLGQGRSYEQYF. CDR3 in DNA: TGTGCCAGCAGCTTAGGACAGGGGAGGTCCTACGAGCAGTACTTC. Full variable domain (rest looked up from reference TRBV7-2 and TRBJ2-7): GAGVSQSPSNKVTEKGKDVELRCDPISGHTALYWYRQSLGQGLEFLIYFQGNSAPDKSGLPSDRFSAERTGGSVSTLTIQRTQQEDSAVYLCASSLGQGRSYEQYFGPGTRLTVT.

V gene TRBV28 combines with J gene TRBJ2-7, with D hard to call. Germline CDR1 reads MDHEN; CDR2 reads SYDVKM. CDR3 length equals 14 residues. Trimming removed 3 bases at V and 4 bases at J, with 13 bases between. CDR3 region: CASSFHSKPYEQYF. CDR3 DNA: TGTGCCAGCAGTTTTCACAGCAAACCTTACGAGCAGTACTTC.

The chain has TRBV7-2 and TRBJ1-1; D is uncertain. Between the trimmed V and J ends, which lost 0 bases and 6 bases, there was a span of 11 bases. Germline loops: CDR1 SGHTA, CDR2 FQGNSA. This CDR3 has 14 residues. CDR3 in DNA: TGTGCCAGCAGCTTAGCGATACATAGCGCTGAAGCTTTCTTT. Its protein is CASSLAIHSAEAFF.

The chain recombines TRBV18 with TRBJ2-3; D is unresolved. This CDR3 is 13 amino acids long. The germline CDR1 and CDR2 sequences are KGHSH and LQKENI. Trimming took off 6 bases at V and 2 bases at J, with 9 bases between the two ends. The CDR3 bases are TGTGCCAGCTCCCCTGGGCCCACAGATACGCAGTATTTT. This gives the protein CASSPGPTDTQYF.

The chain recombines TRBV10-1 with TRBJ1-1; unclear D gene. Germline values: CDR1 WNHNN, CDR2 SYGVQD (reference sequence). V gave up 6 bases and J gave up 3 bases, with 11 bases separating them. CDR3 length: 13 residues. CDR3 protein: CASRPEGDTEAFF. CDR3 coding DNA: TGCGCCAGCAGGCCAGAGGGAGACACTGAAGCTTTCTTT.

This sequence joins TRBV27 and TRBJ1-1; TRBD1 is a possible D gene (6 bases). Germline loops: CDR1 MNHEY, CDR2 SMNVEV (reference sequence). V lost 2 bases to trimming and J lost 2 bases, with 15 bases between them. The CDR3 consists of 16 residues. Written as DNA, the CDR3 is TGTGCCAGCAGTTTACTACAGGGTAGGCTTAACACTGAAGCTTTCTTT. It encodes CASSLLQGRLNTEAFF.

The rearrangement uses TRBV14 and TRBJ2-2; TRBD2 aligns across 9 bases. The CDR3 length is 13 residues. V dropped 4 bases and J dropped 6; count of bases not matched to a gene: 0. CDR1 and CDR2 from the germline V gene are SGHDN and FVKESK. CDR3 coding DNA: TGTGCCAGCAGCCGGACTAGCGCCGGGGAGCTGTTTTTT. It yields the protein CASSRTSAGELFF. Looking up the rest from reference TRBV14 and TRBJ2-2 gives the full variable domain: EAGVTQFPSHSVIEKGQTVTLRCDPISGHDNLYWYRRVMGKEIKFLLHFVKESKQDESGMPNNRFLAERTGGTYSTLKVQPAELEDSGVYFCASSRTSAGELFFGEGSRLTVL.